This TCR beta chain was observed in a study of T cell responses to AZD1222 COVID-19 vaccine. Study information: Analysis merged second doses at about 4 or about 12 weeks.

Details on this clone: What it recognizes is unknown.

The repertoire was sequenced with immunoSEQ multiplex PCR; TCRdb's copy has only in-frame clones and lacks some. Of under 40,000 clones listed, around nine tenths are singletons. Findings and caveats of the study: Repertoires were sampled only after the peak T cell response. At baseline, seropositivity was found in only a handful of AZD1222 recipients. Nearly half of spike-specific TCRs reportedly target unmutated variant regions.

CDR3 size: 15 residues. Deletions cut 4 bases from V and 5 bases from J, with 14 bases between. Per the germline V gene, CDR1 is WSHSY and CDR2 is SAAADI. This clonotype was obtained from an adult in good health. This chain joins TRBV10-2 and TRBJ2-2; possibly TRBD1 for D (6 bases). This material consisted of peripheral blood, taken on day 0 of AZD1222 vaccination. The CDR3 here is CASSVAGVGTGELFF. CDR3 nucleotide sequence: TGCGCCAGCAGTGTAGCAGGGGTCGGAACCGGGGAGCTGTTTTTT.